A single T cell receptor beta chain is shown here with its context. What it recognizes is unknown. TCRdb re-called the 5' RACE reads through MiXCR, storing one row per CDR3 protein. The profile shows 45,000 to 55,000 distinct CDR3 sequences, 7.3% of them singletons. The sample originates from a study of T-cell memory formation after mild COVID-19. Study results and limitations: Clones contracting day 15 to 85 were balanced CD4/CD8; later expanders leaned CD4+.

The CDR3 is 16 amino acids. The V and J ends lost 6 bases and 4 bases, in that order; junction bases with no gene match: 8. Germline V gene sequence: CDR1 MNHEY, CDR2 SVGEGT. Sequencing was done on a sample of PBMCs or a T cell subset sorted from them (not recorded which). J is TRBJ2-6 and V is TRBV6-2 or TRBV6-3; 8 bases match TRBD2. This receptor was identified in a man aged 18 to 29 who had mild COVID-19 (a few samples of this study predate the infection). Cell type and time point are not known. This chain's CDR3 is CASRYGGASGANVLTF. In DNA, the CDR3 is TGTGCCAGCAGATACGGGGGGGCGAGCGGGGCCAACGTCCTGACTTTC.